What follows is one T cell receptor beta chain and its context. A second roughly 6 to 12 cycle PCR used barcoded and J-beta primers. TCRdb analysed the 5' RACE reads with MiXCR anew, one entry per CDR3 protein. The top ten clones hold about 20% of a sample with just under 750,000 distinct CDR3 sequences, about a fifth of them seen once. The data stem from a study of blood T cells in healthy people across ages. CDR1 MNHEY and CDR2 SVGEGT come from the germline V gene. With 6 bases removed from V and 0 bases from J, the gap between germline ends came to 15 bases. This CDR3 is built from 17 residues. The TCR comes from a man in his sixties or seventies in good health. The specimen sequenced was blood. This sequence joins TRBV6-2 or TRBV6-3 and TRBJ2-6; D gene ambiguous. The CDR3 here is CASRPLEGDSGANVLTF. CDR3 DNA: TGTGCCAGCAGGCCCCTTGAAGGTGACTCTGGGGCCAACGTCCTGACTTTC.